Below, 31 T cell receptor beta chains from the same sample are listed, as sequenced in a study of blood T cells in healthy people across ages. A second PCR of roughly 7 to 11 cycles used a sample-barcoded 5' primer and a J-beta primer mix. Each CDR3 protein is one row after TCRdb ran MiXCR on the 5' RACE reads. Of 250,000 to 300,000 distinct CDR3 sequences listed, around 29% are singletons. The sequenced sample was blood. The receptor source for this set is a woman in her 70s in good health.

J is TRBJ2-7 and V is TRBV28; D is unresolved. The CDR3 is 13 amino acids. Germline V gene data show CDR1 as MDHEN and CDR2 as SYDVKM. Trimming cost V 2 bases and J 3 bases, with 8 bases left between them. The CDR3 nucleotides read TGTGCCAGCAGTTTAGGGGTAGTCTACGAGCAGTACTTC. Amino acid sequence: CASSLGVVYEQYF.

The chain carries TRBV5-5 and TRBJ2-5; D is ambiguous. CDR3 length: 14 residues. V was clipped by 0 bases and J by 1 base, with 7 bases between them. The germline gives CDR1 SGHKS, CDR2 YYEKEE (reference sequence). DNA of the CDR3: TGTGCCAGCAGCTTGGTGGGCAGCCAAGAGACCCAGTACTTC. Its protein is CASSLVGSQETQYF.

This clonotype was counted only a few times. The chain uses TRBV5-1 and TRBJ2-1, with TRBD2 matching over 7 bases. Germline loops: CDR1 SGHRS, CDR2 YFSETQ. V gave up 0 bases and J gave up 4 bases; unmatched junction bases: 4. The CDR3 runs to 15 residues. The CDR3 reads CASSLEASGYNEQFF. CDR3 nucleotides: TGCGCCAGCAGCTTGGAGGCTAGCGGTTACAATGAGCAGTTCTTC.

There are many counts of this clonotype. The rearrangement joins TRBV28 to TRBJ2-5, with TRBD1 as a possible D gene (6 bases). The CDR3 length is 13 residues. The germline gives CDR1 MDHEN, CDR2 SYDVKM. The V and J ends lost 7 bases and 1 base respectively, with 10 bases between them. CDR3 in amino acids: CASTGQIQETQYF. The CDR3 bases are TGTGCCAGCACCGGACAGATCCAAGAGACCCAGTACTTC.

This clonotype was detected ten times or more. The CDR3 loop reads CASSFRGDRAYEQYF. In DNA form, the CDR3 reads TGCGCCAGCAGCTTCCGCGGCGATCGGGCTTACGAGCAGTACTTC. J is TRBJ2-7 and V is TRBV5-1; D remains ambiguous. CDR1 is SGHRS, CDR2 YFSETQ, per germline. V lost 2 bases, J lost 4 bases, and 16 bases lay in between. This CDR3 contains 15 residues.

This clonotype has more than one count but fewer than ten. An end of the junction does not agree with germline; a read error may underlie this. The V call is TRBV11-1, the J call TRBJ2-5; 10 bases are shared with TRBD2. Per germline, CDR1 SGHAT and CDR2 FQDESV (reference sequence). The CDR3 consists of 15 residues. CDR3 region: CASSSGSLAGETRYF. Here the CDR3 DNA reads TGTGCCAGCAGCTCCGGGTCCCTAGCGGGAGAGACCCGGTACTTC.

Only a few counts were recorded for this clonotype. CDR3 DNA sequence: TGTGCCAGCTCACCATACGCCGGAGCTAACTATGGCTACACCTTC. It specifies CASSPYAGANYGYTF. The chain has TRBV18 and TRBJ1-2; D unclear. Trimming took off 2 bases at V and 0 bases at J, with 10 bases between the two ends. Germline assignment: CDR1 KGHSH and CDR2 LQKENI. The CDR3 totals 15 residues.

The rearrangement uses TRBV7-2 and TRBJ1-3; D is undetermined. With 4 bases removed from V and 4 bases from J, the gap between germline ends came to 14 bases. The CDR3 runs to 15 residues. Germline V gene data show CDR1 as SGHTA and CDR2 as FQGNSA. Here the CDR3 reads CASSSAPGAGNTIYF. The CDR3 DNA reads as TGTGCCAGCAGCTCTGCCCCCGGCGCGGGAAACACCATATATTTT. Full variable domain (missing parts from reference TRBV7-2 and TRBJ1-3): GAGVSQSPSNKVTEKGKDVELRCDPISGHTALYWYRQSLGQGLEFLIYFQGNSAPDKSGLPSDRFSAERTGGSVSTLTIQRTQQEDSAVYLCASSSAPGAGNTIYFGEGSWLTVV.

The chain is built from TRBV5-1 and TRBJ2-7; D gene unclear. V was pared by 0 bases and J by 11 bases, with 15 bases between. From germline, CDR1 is SGHRS and CDR2 YFSETQ. The CDR3 is made up of 13 amino acids. The CDR3 sequence is CASSLATDEPKYF. CDR3 in DNA: TGCGCCAGCAGCTTGGCCACAGACGAGCCTAAGTACTTC.

This chain joins TRBV10-3 and TRBJ1-2; weak D call: TRBD1 (6 bases). The length of the CDR3 is 15 residues. Trimming took off 2 bases at V and 6 bases at J, with 16 bases between the two ends. The germline CDR1 and CDR2 sequences are ENHRY and SYGVKD. CDR3 coding DNA: TGTGCCATCAGTGAGGAGAGGACAGCTGGTGATGGCTACACCTTC. Its translation: CAISEERTAGDGYTF.

The count of this clonotype is one. This chain uses TRBV6-1 with TRBJ2-1, with unresolved D. This CDR3 comprises 16 residues. The V end was cut by 5 bases, the J end by 6 bases, with 20 bases between. Germline loops: CDR1 MNHNS, CDR2 SASEGT. In nucleotides, the CDR3 is TGTGCCAGCAGTCCTCCAGGTGTACTAACACCCAATGAGCAGTTCTTC. It codes for CASSPPGVLTPNEQFF.

This clonotype was found a few times. A clone one base away is much larger, so this may be a read error. This chain joins TRBV28 and TRBJ2-3; possible D gene TRBD2, 6 bases. From germline, CDR1 is MDHEN and CDR2 SYDVKM. The V and J ends lost 6 bases and 2 bases respectively, with 9 bases between them. The CDR3 length is 13 residues. The DNA of the CDR3 is TGTGCCAGCAGCTTAGCGGACACAGATACGCAGTATTTT. It is translated as CASSLADTDTQYF.

The rearrangement uses TRBV18 and TRBJ2-7; TRBD2 aligns across 12 bases. Germline CDR1 KGHSH, CDR2 LQKENI. V lost 0 bases, J lost 7 bases, and 4 bases stayed unmatched. The CDR3 sequence is 15 residues long. CDR3 nucleotides: TGTGCCAGCTCACCACCGACTAGCGGGAGACGAGAGCAGTACTTC. Translating it yields CASSPPTSGRREQYF.

This clonotype has more than one count but fewer than ten. V usage is TRBV20-1 and J usage is TRBJ1-6, with D uncertain. The CDR3 has 12 amino acids. V was trimmed by 3 bases and J by 9 bases, leaving 9 bases between them. Germline CDR1 reads DFQATT; CDR2 reads SNEGSKA (reference sequence). The DNA for the CDR3 is TGCAGTGCTAGTTGGGGAGGTTCACCCCTCCACTTT. Residues: CSASWGGSPLHF.

The rearrangement uses TRBV5-5 and TRBJ2-7; maybe TRBD2 (6 bases). In germline, CDR1 is SGHKS, CDR2 YYEKEE (reference sequence). Trimming pared 4 bases from V and 3 bases from J, leaving 14 bases between. The CDR3 has 14 residues. The CDR3 reads CASSILAGNYEQYF. The DNA for the CDR3 is TGTGCCAGCAGCATTCTTGCGGGAAACTACGAGCAGTACTTC.

This clonotype was detected once. The rearrangement links TRBV7-8 to TRBJ2-2, with 12 bases identical to TRBD2. The germline V gene encodes CDR1 SGHVS and CDR2 FQNEAQ. J gave up 5 bases and V 5 bases, and 6 bases lay outside the gene matches. This CDR3 has 16 residues. The chain's CDR3 is CASSILAGGPTGELFF. CDR3 bases: TGTGCCAGCAGCATCCTAGCGGGAGGGCCTACCGGGGAGCTGTTTTTT.

V is TRBV6-5 and J is TRBJ1-4; D is undetermined. The length of the CDR3 is 15 residues. Looked up from germline, CDR1 is MNHEY and CDR2 is SVGAGI. Trimming removed 6 bases from V and 8 bases from J, with 19 bases in between. DNA for the CDR3: TGTGCCAGCAGACCCCTGGAAGGGAGCCGGGAAAAACTGTTTTTT. It translates to CASRPLEGSREKLFF.

In this sample, this clonotype turned up many times. The chain employs TRBV7-9 and TRBJ2-2; D is unresolved. Germline V CDR1 and CDR2: SEHNR, FQNEAQ (reference sequence). Trimming took 1 base from V and 2 from J, leaving 5 bases between them. The CDR3 totals 14 residues. CDR3 sequence reads: CASSLVGNTGELFF. CDR3 bases: TGTGCCAGCAGCTTAGTGGGAAACACCGGGGAGCTGTTTTTT.

This clonotype showed up many times. The V call is TRBV3-1, the J call TRBJ2-7; D call uncertain. The CDR3 length is 12 residues. V gave up 4 bases and J gave up 3 bases, with 7 bases separating them. The germline V gene encodes CDR1 LGHDT and CDR2 YNNKEL (reference sequence). Here the CDR3 reads CASSPQNYEQYF. CDR3 sequence (DNA): TGTGCCAGCAGCCCCCAGAACTACGAGCAGTACTTC.

The chain combines TRBV29-1 with TRBJ2-5; D possibly corresponds to TRBD2 (6 bases). This CDR3 is 14 amino acids long. Trimming pared 3 bases from V and 2 bases from J, leaving 13 bases between. Germline values: CDR1 SQVTM, CDR2 ANQGSEA. The CDR3 is CSVEVPGDQETQYF. The CDR3 coding sequence is TGCAGCGTTGAGGTGCCGGGAGATCAAGAGACCCAGTACTTC.

This clonotype has a handful of counts. The rearrangement joins TRBV7-2 to TRBJ1-1, with D possibly TRBD1 on 5 matching bases. Germline-derived CDR1 and CDR2 are SGHTA and FQGNSA. The V and J ends lost 2 bases and 1 base respectively, with 11 bases between them. CDR3 length: 15 amino acids. CDR3 sequence reads: CASSLYGGGNTEAFF. In DNA, the CDR3 is TGTGCCAGCAGCTTATATGGCGGGGGGAACACTGAAGCTTTCTTT.

The V call is TRBV20-1, the J call TRBJ2-5; D is unresolved. The closer fit of TRBJ2-1 to the DNA end suggests the J call may be wrong. Germline CDR1 reads DFQATT; CDR2 reads SNEGSKA (reference sequence). This CDR3 has 11 amino acids. As DNA, the CDR3 is TGCAGTGCACAAGGGAACAATGAGCAGTTCTTC. Amino acids: CSAQGNNEQFF.

This clonotype has just a few counts. V usage is TRBV20-1 and J usage is TRBJ2-5; 10 bases align to TRBD2. The tail of the sequence fits TRBJ2-1 better, so the J call may be wrong. CDR3 length: 14 residues. Per germline, CDR1 DFQATT and CDR2 SNEGSKA (reference sequence). This chain's CDR3 is CSADTSGIVNEQFF. Written as DNA, the CDR3 is TGCAGTGCAGACACTAGCGGGATCGTTAATGAGCAGTTCTTC.

The chain recombines TRBV20-1 with TRBJ2-5, with D uncertain. Germline V gene sequence: CDR1 DFQATT, CDR2 SNEGSKA (reference sequence). The CDR3 contains 14 residues. V shed 3 bases and J shed 4 bases, with 15 bases lying between them. CDR3 in amino acids: CSASAESWGETQYF. Here the CDR3 DNA reads TGCAGTGCTAGCGCCGAATCCTGGGGAGAGACCCAGTACTTC.

This clonotype was seen only a few times. One junction end disagrees with the germline gene, perhaps due to a read error. J is TRBJ2-3 and V is TRBV11-3, with D perhaps matching TRBD1 (5 bases). Germline CDR1 is SGHNT and CDR2 is YENEEA. CDR3 length equals 14 residues. The CDR3 loop reads CASSFRGPGDTQYF. The DNA for the CDR3 is TGTGCCAGTAGCTTCCGCGGTCCAGGGGATACGCAGTATTTT.

This clonotype was counted between two and nine times. This rearrangement joins TRBV5-6 to TRBJ2-5; TRBD2 is a possible D gene (6 bases). The DNA end is a closer match to TRBJ2-7, so the J assignment may be wrong. The CDR3 has 15 amino acids. From germline, CDR1 is SGHDT and CDR2 YYEEEE. Written as DNA, the CDR3 is TGTGCCAGCAGCTTGCAAGCGGGTTACCTCTACGAGCAGTACTTC. Translation: CASSLQAGYLYEQYF.

This clonotype was seen a few times. The chain carries TRBV19 and TRBJ1-4; TRBD1 is a possible D gene (5 bases). Trimming pared 3 bases from V and 8 bases from J, leaving 16 bases between. CDR1 and CDR2 from the germline V gene are LNHDA and SQIVND (reference sequence). This CDR3 contains 15 residues. The CDR3 region is CASSIVRARGEKLFF. The CDR3 coding sequence is TGTGCCAGTAGTATCGTCAGGGCCCGAGGGGAAAAACTGTTTTTT.

In nucleotides, the CDR3 is TGTGCCAGCATACCAAGGACAGGGATCTCCGAGCAGTACTTC. Amino acid sequence: CASIPRTGISEQYF. The gene calls are TRBV7-8 and TRBJ2-7; 8 bases line up with TRBD1. Trimming took 7 bases from V and 6 from J; bases not matched to a gene: 11. CDR3 length: 14 residues. Germline V gene data show CDR1 as SGHVS and CDR2 as FQNEAQ.

This clonotype was detected a few times. The rearrangement uses TRBV5-6 and TRBJ2-1; 8 nucleotides match TRBD2. This CDR3 region has 16 residues. The germline CDR1 and CDR2 sequences are SGHDT and YYEEEE. J lost 2 bases, V lost 0 bases, and 4 bases had no gene match. CDR3 loop: CASSLDSSGTYNEQFF. For the CDR3, the DNA is TGTGCCAGCAGCTTGGATAGTAGCGGGACCTACAATGAGCAGTTCTTC. The full variable domain, with the rest looked up from reference TRBV5-6 and TRBJ2-1, is DAGVTQSPTHLIKTRGQQVTLRCSPKSGHDTVSWYQQALGQGPQFIFQYYEEEERQRGNFPDRFSGHQFPNYSSELNVNALLLGDSALYLCASSLDSSGTYNEQFFGPGTRLTVL.

The sample holds many counts of this clonotype. This chain joins TRBV28 and TRBJ2-5; 8 bases match TRBD1. Trimming cost V 9 bases and J 2 bases; bases outside gene matches: 5. Germline-derived CDR1 and CDR2 are MDHEN and SYDVKM. The length of the CDR3 is 13 residues. The CDR3 spells CASTTGGQETQYF. Here the CDR3 DNA reads TGTGCCAGTACCACAGGGGGACAAGAGACCCAGTACTTC.

The chain recombines TRBV5-6 with TRBJ2-3; no clear D gene. The CDR3 is 12 residues long. Looked up from germline, CDR1 is SGHDT and CDR2 is YYEEEE. V was trimmed by 4 bases and J by 6 bases, leaving 9 bases between them. DNA for the CDR3: TGTGCCAGCAGCCCGTCCGGGGATACGCAGTATTTT. Translation: CASSPSGDTQYF.